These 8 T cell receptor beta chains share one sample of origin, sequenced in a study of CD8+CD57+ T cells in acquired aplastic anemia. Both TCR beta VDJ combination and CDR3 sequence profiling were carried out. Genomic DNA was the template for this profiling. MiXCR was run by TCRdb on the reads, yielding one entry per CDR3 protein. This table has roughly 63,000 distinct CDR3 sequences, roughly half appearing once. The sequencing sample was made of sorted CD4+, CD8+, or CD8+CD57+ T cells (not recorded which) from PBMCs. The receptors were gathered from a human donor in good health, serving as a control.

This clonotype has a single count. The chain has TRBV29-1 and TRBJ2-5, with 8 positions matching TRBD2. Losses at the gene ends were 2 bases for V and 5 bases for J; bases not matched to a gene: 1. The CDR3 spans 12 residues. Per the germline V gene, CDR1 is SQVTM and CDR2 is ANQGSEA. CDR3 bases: TGCAGCGTTGAAACGGGGGGGGAGACCCAGTACTTC. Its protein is CSVETGGETQYF.

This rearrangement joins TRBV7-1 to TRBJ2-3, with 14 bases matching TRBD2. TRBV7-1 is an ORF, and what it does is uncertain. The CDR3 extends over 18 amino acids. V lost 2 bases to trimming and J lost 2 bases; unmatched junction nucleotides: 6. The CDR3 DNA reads TGTGCCAGCAGCTCACCGGGACTAGCGGGGGATTACACAGATACGCAGTATTTT. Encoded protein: CASSSPGLAGDYTDTQYF.

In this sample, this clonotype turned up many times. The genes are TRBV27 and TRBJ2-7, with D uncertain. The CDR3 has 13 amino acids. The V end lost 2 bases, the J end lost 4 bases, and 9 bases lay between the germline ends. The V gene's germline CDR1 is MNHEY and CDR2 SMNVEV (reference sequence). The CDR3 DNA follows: TGTGCCAGCAGTTTAAACAGAGTTTACGAGCAGTACTTC. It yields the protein CASSLNRVYEQYF.

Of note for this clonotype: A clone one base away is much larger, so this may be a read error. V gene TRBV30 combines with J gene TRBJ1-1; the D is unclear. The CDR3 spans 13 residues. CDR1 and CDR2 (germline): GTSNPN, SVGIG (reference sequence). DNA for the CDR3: TGTGCCTGGAGTAGACCGCCGAACACTGAAGCTCTCTTT. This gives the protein CAWSRPPNTEALF.

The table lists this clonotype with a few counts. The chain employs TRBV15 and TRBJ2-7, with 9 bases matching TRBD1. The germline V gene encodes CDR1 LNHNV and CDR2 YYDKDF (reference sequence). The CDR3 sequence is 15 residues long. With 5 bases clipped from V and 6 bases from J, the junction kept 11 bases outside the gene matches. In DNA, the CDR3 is TGTGCCACCAGCGGAGGGGGACAGGGTGAGGCCGAGCAGTACTTC. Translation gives CATSGGGQGEAEQYF.

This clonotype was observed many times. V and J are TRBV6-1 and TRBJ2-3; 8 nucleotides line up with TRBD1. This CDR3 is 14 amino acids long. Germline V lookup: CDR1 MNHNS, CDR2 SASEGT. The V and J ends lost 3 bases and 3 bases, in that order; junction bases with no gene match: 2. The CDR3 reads CASSDWTGTDTQYF. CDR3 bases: TGTGCCAGCAGTGATTGGACAGGGACAGATACGCAGTATTTT.

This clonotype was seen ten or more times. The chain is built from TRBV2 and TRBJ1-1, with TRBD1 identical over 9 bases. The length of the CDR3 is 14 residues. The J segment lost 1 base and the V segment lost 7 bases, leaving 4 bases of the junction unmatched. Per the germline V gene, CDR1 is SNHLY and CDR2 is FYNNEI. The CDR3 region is CASTLGQGNTEAFF. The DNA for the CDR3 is TGTGCCAGCACCCTGGGACAGGGGAACACTGAAGCTTTCTTT. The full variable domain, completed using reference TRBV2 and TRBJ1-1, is EPEVTQTPSHQVTQMGQEVILRCVPISNHLYFYWYRQILGQKVEFLVSFYNNEISEKSEIFDDQFSVERPDGSNFTLKIRSTKLEDSAMYFCASTLGQGNTEAFFGQGTRLTVV.

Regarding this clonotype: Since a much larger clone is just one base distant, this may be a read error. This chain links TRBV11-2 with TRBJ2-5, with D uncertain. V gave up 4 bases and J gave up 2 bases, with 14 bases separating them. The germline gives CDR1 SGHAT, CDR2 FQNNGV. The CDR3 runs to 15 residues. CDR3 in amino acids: CASSSVMTSQETQYF. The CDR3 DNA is TGTGCCAGCAGCTCAGTTATGACATCTCAAGAGACCCAGTACTTC. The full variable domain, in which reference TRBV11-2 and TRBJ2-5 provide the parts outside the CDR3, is EAGVAQSPRYKIIEKRQSVAFWCNPISGHATLYWYQQILGQGPKLLIQFQNNGVVDDSQLPKDRFSAERLKGVDSTLKIQPAKLEDSAVYLCASSSVMTSQETQYFGPGTRLLVL.